A single sample gave rise to the 10 T cell receptor beta chains below, sequenced in a study of blood T cell repertoires in COVID-19. The data were produced by immunoSEQ multiplex PCR, yet TCRdb's version contains in-frame clones alone and is incomplete. The data show roughly 200,000 clones, around 86% seen once. Sequenced material: PBMCs or T cells enriched from blood (not recorded which). The receptors stem from a middle-aged man with acute COVID-19.

The chain uses TRBV6-5 and TRBJ1-6, with D tentatively TRBD1 (5 bases). The CDR3 runs 13 residues. Trimming took 0 bases from V and 10 from J, leaving 7 bases between them. Germline V gives CDR1 MNHEY, CDR2 SVGAGI. The CDR3 DNA sequence: TGTGCCAGCAGTTACTCCAGGGAATCACCCCTCCACTTT. It yields the protein CASSYSRESPLHF.

The chain combines TRBV19 with TRBJ1-1, with TRBD1 matching 9 bases. Germline-derived CDR1 and CDR2 are LNHDA and SQIVND (reference sequence). The V segment lost 6 bases and the J segment 6 bases; nucleotides outside the gene matches: 8. This CDR3 region has 14 residues. CDR3 loop: CASRTGTGISEAFF. In nucleotides, the CDR3 is TGTGCCAGTAGGACCGGGACAGGGATCTCTGAAGCTTTCTTT.

V usage is TRBV28 and J usage is TRBJ2-7; 8 bases line up with TRBD1. V lost 4 bases and J lost 3; bases outside the gene matches: 14. This CDR3 contains 17 residues. Germline CDR1 reads MDHEN; CDR2 reads SYDVKM. CDR3 in DNA: TGTGCCAGCAGTTCCCGGGGTCTGGACAGGGCCTTCTACGAGCAGTACTTC. It yields the protein CASSSRGLDRAFYEQYF.

The chain joins TRBV18 to TRBJ2-7, with D perhaps matching TRBD2 (5 bases). V gave up 3 bases and J gave up 3 bases, with 12 bases separating them. Germline lookup yields CDR1 KGHSH and CDR2 LQKENI. This CDR3 has 14 residues. Written as DNA, the CDR3 is TGTGCCAGCTCACCCGACCCCGGAGGCTACGAGCAGTACTTC. Its protein is CASSPDPGGYEQYF.

This chain connects TRBV5-6 to TRBJ1-1; D is ambiguous. Trimming removed 4 bases from V and 2 bases from J, with 12 bases in between. The CDR3 extends over 14 amino acids. In germline, CDR1 is SGHDT, CDR2 YYEEEE. The CDR3 loop is CASSPLRVNTEAFF. In DNA, the CDR3 is TGTGCCAGCAGCCCCTTGAGGGTAAACACTGAAGCTTTCTTT.

The chain recombines TRBV4-3 with TRBJ1-6; the D is unclear. Trimming left V 0 bases short and J 0 bases short, with 9 bases between. From germline, CDR1 is LGHNA and CDR2 YSLEER. The CDR3 has 17 residues. CDR3 region: CASSQDAVISYNSPLHF. CDR3 sequence (DNA): TGCGCCAGCAGCCAAGACGCAGTAATCTCCTATAATTCACCCCTCCACTTT.

CDR3 sequence: CATSRLAWSSYNEQFF. In nucleotides, the CDR3 is TGTGCCACCAGCAGATTAGCTTGGTCATCCTACAATGAGCAGTTCTTC. This rearrangement joins TRBV15 to TRBJ2-1, with no clear D. The CDR3 runs 16 residues. V dropped 2 bases and J dropped 1 base, with 12 bases sitting between them. Germline CDR1 is LNHNV and CDR2 is YYDKDF (reference sequence). Full variable domain (missing parts from reference TRBV15 and TRBJ2-1): DAMVIQNPRYQVTQFGKPVTLSCSQTLNHNVMYWYQQKSSQAPKLLFHYYDKDFNNEADTPDNFQSRRPNTSFCFLDIRSPGLGDTAMYLCATSRLAWSSYNEQFFGPGTRLTVL.

The V call is TRBV6-5, the J call TRBJ1-1, with 7 bases that match TRBD1. The CDR3 is 15 amino acids. V was clipped by 0 bases and J by 6 bases; unmatched bases: 7. Per the germline V gene, CDR1 is MNHEY and CDR2 is SVGAGI. The CDR3 here is CASSYSKAGTAEAFF. The CDR3 DNA is TGTGCCAGCAGTTACTCGAAAGCCGGGACAGCTGAAGCTTTCTTT.

This clone was counted between two and nine times. V gene TRBV29-1 combines with J gene TRBJ2-5; no definite D call. Deletions cut 4 bases from V and 5 bases from J, with 11 bases between. The CDR3 is 12 residues long. Germline V gene data show CDR1 as SQVTM and CDR2 as ANQGSEA. The DNA of the CDR3 is TGCAGCGTTGGGCAGGTGATGGAGACCCAGTACTTC. It translates to CSVGQVMETQYF.

This clone was seen once. CDR3 coding DNA: TGTGCCAGCAGTTCCCCCGATAGCGGGAGCTACGAGCAGTACTTC. This gives the protein CASSSPDSGSYEQYF. V gene TRBV13 combines with J gene TRBJ2-7, with TRBD2 matching over 9 bases. V trimming: 6 bases; J trimming: 3 bases; junction bases outside the gene matches: 9. This CDR3 has 15 residues. Germline CDR1 reads PRHDT; CDR2 reads FYEKMQ (reference sequence).